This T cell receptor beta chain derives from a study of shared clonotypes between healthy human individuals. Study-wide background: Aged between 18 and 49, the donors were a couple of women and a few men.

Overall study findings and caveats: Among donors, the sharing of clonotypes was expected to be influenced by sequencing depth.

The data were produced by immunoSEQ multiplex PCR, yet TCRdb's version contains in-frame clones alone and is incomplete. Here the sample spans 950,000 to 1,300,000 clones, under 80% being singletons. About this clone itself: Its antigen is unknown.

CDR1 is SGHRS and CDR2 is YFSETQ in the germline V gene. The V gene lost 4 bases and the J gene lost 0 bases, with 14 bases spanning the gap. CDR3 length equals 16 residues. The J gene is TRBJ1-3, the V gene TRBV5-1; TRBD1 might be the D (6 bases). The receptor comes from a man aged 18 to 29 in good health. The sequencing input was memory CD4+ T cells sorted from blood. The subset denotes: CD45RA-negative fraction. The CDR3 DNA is TGCGCCAGCAGCCCCAGTACAGGGAACTCTGGAAACACCATATATTTT. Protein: CASSPSTGNSGNTIYF.